This T cell receptor (beta chain) was observed in a study of PD-1 blockade in mismatch repair-deficient tumors. About the study: All were previously treated, progressing patients with approximately 12 mismatch repair-deficient cancer types. Whole-study results and caveats: Tumor-resident clones, often undetectable pretreatment in blood, expanded then contracted after pembrolizumab.

A note on this clone: Its antigen remains unknown.

Profiling relied on immunoSEQ multiplex PCR, and the TCRdb table lists in-frame clones only, not all of them. This table has 49,000 or so clones, approximately 84% appearing once. Mismatch repair deficiency was confirmed in all patients, by PCR or immunohistochemistry. The TCR-sequenced patients were a few responders to pembrolizumab. The V and J ends lost 2 bases and 9 bases respectively, with 20 bases between them. The length of the CDR3 is 16 residues. Germline assignment: CDR1 MNHEY and CDR2 SMNVEV (reference sequence). This TCR derives from an adult with mismatch repair-deficient cancer. The V and J genes are TRBV27 and TRBJ2-1, with D possibly being TRBD2 (5 bases). Sequences were derived from peripheral blood, sampled about 4.5 months after starting pembrolizumab. The CDR3 is CASSLRLGILSVEQFF. In nucleotides, the CDR3 is TGTGCCAGCAGTTTAAGGCTCGGGATTCTAAGTGTTGAGCAGTTCTTC.